This T cell receptor beta chain was sequenced for a study of CD8 T cells in ankylosing spondylitis. Study conclusions and caveats: Disease-linked clones were found to be CD8+ and relatively rare in peripheral blood. About 8 highly homologous variants made up a TCR beta motif, and this motif appeared characteristic of ankylosing spondylitis blood. Existing reports had already noted some motif variants in reactive arthritis synovial fluid and blood.

CDR3 length equals 14 residues. Losses at the gene ends were 3 bases for V and 1 base for J; bases not matched to a gene: 2. Germline CDR1 is SGHAT and CDR2 is FQNNGV. There are a few counts of this clonotype. Its antigen is not known. The authors made TCR beta libraries by quantitative 5'-RACE with molecular barcodes. TCRdb itself ran the 5' RACE reads through MiXCR, one entry per CDR3 protein. The sample carries 200,000 to 300,000 distinct CDR3 sequences, 20% to 30% recorded once. This receptor was identified in a male donor with ankylosing spondylitis or in good health (not recorded which). The source material was blood, either unsorted or a sorted T cell fraction (not recorded which). This sequence joins TRBV11-2 and TRBJ1-1, with 7 bases that match TRBD1. CDR3 DNA sequence: TGTGCCAGCAGCTTGACAGGGAAGAACACTGAAGCTTTCTTT. Its translation: CASSLTGKNTEAFF.